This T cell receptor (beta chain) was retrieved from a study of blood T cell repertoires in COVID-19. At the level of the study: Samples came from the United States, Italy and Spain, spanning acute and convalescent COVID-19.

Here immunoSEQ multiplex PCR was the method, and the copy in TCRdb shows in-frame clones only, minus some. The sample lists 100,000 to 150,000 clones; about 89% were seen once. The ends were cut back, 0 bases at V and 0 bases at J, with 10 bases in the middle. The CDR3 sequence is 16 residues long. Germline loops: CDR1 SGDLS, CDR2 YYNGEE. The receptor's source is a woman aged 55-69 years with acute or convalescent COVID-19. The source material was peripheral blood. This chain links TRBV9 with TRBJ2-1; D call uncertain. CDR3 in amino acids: CASSVAATSSYNEQFF. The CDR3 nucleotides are TGTGCCAGCAGCGTAGCAGCGACCAGCTCCTACAATGAGCAGTTCTTC.